The 2 T cell receptor beta chains below were found in one sample sequenced in a study of blood T cell repertoires in COVID-19. Libraries were prepared by immunoSEQ multiplex PCR; TCRdb keeps only in-frame clonotypes and omits some of them. This sample carries roughly 76,000 clones, more than 90% of them seen once, and the ten largest clones take roughly 1.5%. Input material: peripheral blood. The receptors were sampled from a man aged 45-60 years with acute or convalescent COVID-19.

The CDR3 is CASSRTQGGEQFF. The CDR3 DNA is TGCGCCAGCAGCCGCACACAGGGGGGCGAGCAGTTCTTC. The V and J genes are TRBV5-1 and TRBJ2-1; 8 bases are a match to TRBD1. V dropped 4 bases and J dropped 10; count of bases not matched to a gene: 7. The CDR3 length is 13 residues. Germline lookup yields CDR1 SGHRS and CDR2 YFSETQ.

This clone was detected once. The chain uses TRBV3-1 (or the pseudogene TRBV3-2) and TRBJ2-3, with 9 bases matching TRBD1. Unmatched junction bases numbered 8, after V lost 3 bases and J lost 4 bases. The germline CDR1 and CDR2 sequences are LGHDT and YNNKEL (reference sequence). The CDR3 loop spans 16 amino acids. The CDR3 sequence is CASSHNRDRDADTQYF. The CDR3 DNA reads TGTGCCAGCAGCCATAACCGGGACAGGGACGCAGATACGCAGTATTTT.